Listed here are 20 T cell receptor beta chains from one sample, sequenced in a study of blood T cell repertoires in COVID-19. Profiled with immunoSEQ multiplex PCR; TCRdb holds only in-frame clones, not every one. The sample yields roughly 300,000 clones, less than 85% seen once. Sequenced material: PBMCs or T cells enriched from blood (not recorded which). The receptors come from a woman in her forties or fifties who had recovered from COVID-19.

The rearrangement links TRBV9 to TRBJ2-7; 9 bases fit TRBD1. This CDR3 comprises 13 residues. Germline CDR1 reads SGDLS; CDR2 reads YYNGEE. Germline trimming cut 4 bases from V and 5 bases from J; bases unmatched to any gene: 4. CDR3 sequence reads: CASSRDRAHEQYF. For the CDR3, the DNA is TGTGCCAGCAGCCGGGACAGGGCCCACGAGCAGTACTTC.

This chain connects TRBV2 to TRBJ1-6; 9 nucleotides line up with TRBD1. Trimming took 1 base from V and 10 from J; bases not matched to a gene: 5. CDR1 and CDR2 (germline): SNHLY, FYNNEI. The CDR3 totals 15 residues. CDR3: CASSEGQGGLSPLHF. The CDR3 DNA reads TGTGCCAGCAGTGAAGGACAGGGGGGTTTGTCACCCCTCCACTTT.

The chain has TRBV5-1 and TRBJ1-1; TRBD1 matches at 7 bases. Germline V lookup: CDR1 SGHRS, CDR2 YFSETQ. The CDR3 totals 11 residues. V lost 3 bases and J lost 8; bases outside the gene matches: 1. CDR3 region: CASSWGQEAFF. DNA for the CDR3: TGCGCCAGCAGCTGGGGACAGGAAGCTTTCTTT.

The chain couples TRBV11-2 to TRBJ1-1; D uncertain. Germline assignment: CDR1 SGHAT and CDR2 FQNNGV. V lost 1 base, J lost 1 base, and 7 bases lay in between. The CDR3 sequence is 14 residues long. The CDR3 protein is CASSLVGENTEAFF. The CDR3 nucleotides are TGTGCCAGCAGCTTAGTCGGGGAGAACACTGAAGCTTTCTTT.

The chain carries TRBV14 and TRBJ2-3, with 8 bases identical to TRBD2. Per germline, CDR1 SGHDN and CDR2 FVKESK. Trimming cost V 2 bases and J 1 base; bases outside gene matches: 2. The CDR3 is 15 residues long. In nucleotides, the CDR3 is TGTGCCAGCAGCCAATGGCGGGGGGGCACAGATACGCAGTATTTT. It specifies CASSQWRGGTDTQYF.

The V gene is TRBV30, the J gene TRBJ1-4; no definite D call. The germline V gene has CDR1 GTSNPN and CDR2 SVGIG (reference sequence). Between the trimmed V and J ends, which lost 1 base and 7 bases, there was a span of 10 bases. CDR3 length: 13 amino acids. CDR3 sequence (DNA): TGTGCCTGGAGTGGGCAGTCAGGTGAAAAACTGTTTTTT. As protein: CAWSGQSGEKLFF.

In its sample, this clone was seen a few times. This rearrangement joins TRBV2 to TRBJ1-2, with D perhaps TRBD1 (6 bases). Germline V CDR1 and CDR2: SNHLY, FYNNEI. There are 13 residues in the CDR3. V was clipped by 7 bases and J by 6 bases, with 15 bases between them. The CDR3 loop is CASMLSGVDGYTF. In nucleotides, the CDR3 is TGTGCCAGCATGCTCTCAGGGGTTGATGGCTACACCTTC.

This sequence joins TRBV7-8 and TRBJ1-2; no clear D gene. The germline gives CDR1 SGHVS, CDR2 FQNEAQ. The CDR3 consists of 12 residues. The germline V and J ends were trimmed by 5 bases and 2 bases, with 6 bases remaining between them. CDR3 bases: TGTGCCAGCAGCCCAGGCAACTATGGCTACACCTTC. Protein: CASSPGNYGYTF.

The sample holds one count of this clone. V is TRBV12-3 or TRBV12-4 and J is TRBJ1-3; no clear D. The CDR3 totals 13 residues. Trimming left V 11 bases short and J 0 bases short, with 11 bases between. The CDR3 spells CADRVRSGNTIYF. The CDR3 DNA reads as TGTGCCGACCGGGTCCGCTCTGGAAACACCATATATTTT.

V is TRBV29-1 and J is TRBJ1-1; 7 bases map to TRBD1. This CDR3 has 12 amino acids. Germline CDR1 is SQVTM and CDR2 is ANQGSEA. V was pared by 7 bases and J by 3 bases, with 5 bases of the junction left unmatched. DNA for the CDR3: TGCAGCGCTGTGACAGGGTACACTGAAGCTTTCTTT. Residues: CSAVTGYTEAFF. The complete variable domain, with remaining parts taken from reference TRBV29-1 and TRBJ1-1, reads SAVISQKPSRDICQRGTSLTIQCQVDSQVTMMFWYRQQPGQSLTLIATANQGSEATYESGFVIDKFPISRPNLTFSTLTVSNMSPEDSSIYLCSAVTGYTEAFFGQGTRLTVV.

The CDR3 loop is CASSELAGSNNEQFF. The CDR3 DNA is TGTGCCAGCAGTGAATTAGCGGGCAGCAACAATGAGCAGTTCTTC. This chain links TRBV2 with TRBJ2-1; 7 nucleotides line up with TRBD2. This CDR3 comprises 15 residues. V lost 2 bases and J lost 5; bases outside the gene matches: 6. Germline CDR1 SNHLY, CDR2 FYNNEI.

The chain links TRBV28 to TRBJ1-2; D possibly corresponds to TRBD1 (5 bases). From germline, CDR1 is MDHEN and CDR2 SYDVKM. Trimming shortened V by 6 bases and J by 6 bases, and 17 bases separated the two germline ends. The CDR3 is made up of 14 amino acids. CDR3: CASRTPEGQNGYTF. DNA of the CDR3: TGTGCCAGCAGGACCCCGGAGGGGCAGAATGGCTACACCTTC.

This sequence joins TRBV4-3 and TRBJ1-5; D unresolved. The V end was cut by 3 bases, the J end by 7 bases, with 13 bases between. This CDR3 has 14 amino acids. Germline-derived CDR1 and CDR2 are LGHNA and YSLEER. CDR3: CASSQGPSNQPQHF. The DNA for the CDR3 is TGCGCCAGCAGCCAGGGCCCCTCTAACCAGCCCCAGCATTTT.

This clone was seen a few times. The V call is TRBV19, the J call TRBJ1-2; D is unclear. The V gene's germline CDR1 is LNHDA and CDR2 SQIVND (reference sequence). This CDR3 spans 14 amino acids. V was clipped by 3 bases and J by 3 bases, with 11 bases between them. As DNA, the CDR3 is TGTGCCAGTAGTATCCCTGAGACACACTATGGCTACACCTTC. Translating it yields CASSIPETHYGYTF.

V is TRBV18 and J is TRBJ1-1; TRBD1 might be the D (5 bases). The CDR3 length is 16 residues. Trimming cost V 1 base and J 0 bases, with 12 bases left between them. The V gene's germline CDR1 is KGHSH and CDR2 LQKENI. This chain's CDR3 is CASSPQAGQMNTEAFF. CDR3 DNA sequence: TGTGCCAGCTCACCACAAGCAGGACAAATGAACACTGAAGCTTTCTTT.

The rearrangement joins TRBV7-6 to TRBJ2-4; 11 positions match TRBD2. The CDR3 has 16 residues. CDR1 and CDR2 (germline): SGHVS, FNYEAQ. V gave up 5 bases and J gave up 7 bases; unmatched junction bases: 10. The CDR3 sequence: CASSPGTSGSGNIQYF. The CDR3 DNA follows: TGTGCCAGCAGCCCCGGCACTAGCGGGAGCGGGAACATTCAGTACTTC.

The rearrangement joins TRBV11-3 to TRBJ2-1; 11 nucleotides match TRBD2. J was trimmed by 0 bases and V by 5 bases; bases with no gene match: 0. Per germline, CDR1 SGHNT and CDR2 YENEEA. This CDR3 contains 15 residues. The CDR3 DNA is TGTGCCAGCAGCACTAGCGGGAGCTCCTACAATGAGCAGTTCTTC. As protein: CASSTSGSSYNEQFF.

The chain joins TRBV7-9 to TRBJ1-4; 7 nucleotides line up with TRBD1. CDR3 length: 14 amino acids. The J segment lost 7 bases and the V segment lost 5 bases, leaving 7 bases of the junction unmatched. CDR1 and CDR2 from the germline V gene are SEHNR and FQNEAQ (reference sequence). This chain's CDR3 is CASSRTGASEKLFF. The CDR3 DNA reads TGTGCCAGCAGCCGAACAGGGGCGAGTGAAAAACTGTTTTTT. Using reference TRBV7-9 and TRBJ1-4 for the parts outside the CDR3, the full variable domain is DTGVSQNPRHKITKRGQNVTFRCDPISEHNRLYWYRQTLGQGPEFLTYFQNEAQLEKSRLLSDRFSAERPKGSFSTLEIQRTEQGDSAMYLCASSRTGASEKLFFGSGTQLSVL.

The V and J genes are TRBV19 and TRBJ2-3; 8 positions match TRBD1. V shed 5 bases, J shed 6 bases, and the junction held 4 bases outside the gene matches. The CDR3 totals 13 residues. The germline CDR1 and CDR2 sequences are LNHDA and SQIVND (reference sequence). CDR3 region: CASSHRGRDTQYF. Written as DNA, the CDR3 is TGTGCCAGTAGTCACAGGGGGAGGGATACGCAGTATTTT.

The genes are TRBV10-3 and TRBJ1-2; 10 bases agree with TRBD1. This CDR3 region has 15 residues. V trimming: 3 bases; J trimming: 4 bases; junction bases outside the gene matches: 5. Germline V gene lookup returns CDR1 ENHRY and CDR2 SYGVKD. CDR3 bases: TGTGCCATCAGTGACTTGGGACAGGGGTTCTATGGCTACACCTTC. Protein: CAISDLGQGFYGYTF.